This T cell receptor (beta chain) originates from a study of T cells after yellow fever vaccination. Template-switching 5'RACE yielded the TCR cDNA; a universal primer site and UMIs were added in the process. Each CDR3 protein gets one entry after TCRdb re-called the 5' RACE reads with MiXCR. The sample includes under 550,000 distinct CDR3 sequences, roughly 22% seen only once; the top ten take approximately 15%. V dropped 6 bases and J dropped 13 bases, with 13 bases sitting between them. CDR1 and CDR2 from the germline V gene are MDHEN and SYDVKM. CDR3 length equals 12 residues. Findings of the study overall: A secondary response was less intense yet reached its peak sooner, at day 5 versus 15. Highly abundant clonotypes carried over from the bulk population could end up in FACS-sorted repertoires as contaminants. At under 98% for CD4 and 70% to 90% for CD8, most primary-vaccination clones showed up again after the booster.

This clonotype turned up a few times. What it binds is unknown. The chain has TRBV28 and TRBJ1-6; D perhaps matches TRBD1 (5 bases). The sample was PBMCs, taken around 3 weeks after the first yellow fever vaccination. This clonotype was sampled from a man aged 18 to 29 who received the YFV17D yellow fever vaccine. The CDR3 loop is CASRLGTPPLHF. The DNA for the CDR3 is TGTGCCAGCAGATTGGGGACCCCCCCCCTCCACTTT.